The 8 T cell receptor beta chains presented below share a single source sample, sequenced in a study of blood T cell repertoires in COVID-19. Generated by immunoSEQ multiplex PCR, the TCRdb table keeps only in-frame clones and is missing some. This table holds approximately 160,000 clones, approximately 79% found once. The sample consisted of peripheral blood. These receptors were collected from a woman of 80 years or more with acute or convalescent COVID-19.

The gene calls are TRBV18 and TRBJ2-5, with 12 nucleotides matching TRBD2. Germline values: CDR1 KGHSH, CDR2 LQKENI. The CDR3 spans 17 residues. After removal of 1 base from V and 5 bases from J, the junction contained 8 bases not matched to a gene. In DNA form, the CDR3 reads TGTGCCAGCTCACCACTCGGACTAGCGGGAAGAGGGGAGACCCAGTACTTC. As protein: CASSPLGLAGRGETQYF. Full variable domain (remainder filled in from reference TRBV18 and TRBJ2-5): NAGVMQNPRHLVRRRGQEARLRCSPMKGHSHVYWYRQLPEEGLKFMVYLQKENIIDESGMPKERFSAEFPKEGPSILRIQQVVRGDSAAYFCASSPLGLAGRGETQYFGPGTRLLVL.

The J gene is TRBJ2-7, the V gene TRBV2; TRBD2 matches at 7 bases. The CDR3 contains 15 residues. Germline CDR1 is SNHLY and CDR2 is FYNNEI. The V gene end was trimmed by 2 bases and the J gene end by 3 bases; junction bases not matched to a gene: 7. The CDR3 nucleotides read TGTGCCAGCAGTGAACATGCGGGAGCCTACTACGAGCAGTACTTC. It specifies CASSEHAGAYYEQYF.

This clone was found a few times. The chain is built from TRBV27 and TRBJ1-2, with D unresolved. Trimming left V 5 bases short and J 6 bases short, with 13 bases between. CDR3 length: 13 amino acids. Germline CDR1 MNHEY, CDR2 SMNVEV (reference sequence). The CDR3 DNA sequence: TGTGCCAGCAGTCCGTTCGGGGATGATGGCTACACCTTC. This translates into CASSPFGDDGYTF.

V is TRBV7-2 and J is TRBJ2-7; 7 nucleotides match TRBD1. Germline-derived CDR1 and CDR2 are SGHTA and FQGNSA. The CDR3 contains 13 residues. Losses at the gene ends were 5 bases for V and 3 bases for J; bases not matched to a gene: 4. In DNA, the CDR3 is TGTGCCAGCAGCCTGGGACAGTTCTACGAGCAGTACTTC. This translates into CASSLGQFYEQYF.

This sequence joins TRBV19 and TRBJ2-1, with D perhaps TRBD2 (5 bases). CDR3 size: 15 residues. Germline CDR1 is LNHDA and CDR2 is SQIVND (reference sequence). V lost 6 bases to trimming and J lost 5 bases, with 17 bases between them. In nucleotides, the CDR3 is TGTGCCAGTAGCACGGACGGGATTATCAACAATGAGCAGTTCTTC. It yields the protein CASSTDGIINNEQFF.

The sample holds one count of this clone. For the CDR3, the DNA is TGCGCCAGCAGCCAAGATCTCGGGTTCTATGGCTACACCTTC. The encoded protein is CASSQDLGFYGYTF. The gene calls are TRBV4-3 and TRBJ1-2; D remains unclear. This CDR3 region has 14 residues. Deletions cut 0 bases from V and 4 bases from J, with 9 bases between. Germline CDR1 is LGHNA and CDR2 is YSLEER.

The rearrangement links TRBV11-1 to TRBJ1-1; D not certain. The ends were cut back, 1 base at V and 3 bases at J, with 15 bases in the middle. From germline, CDR1 is SGHAT and CDR2 FQDESV (reference sequence). This CDR3 is 16 amino acids long. The CDR3: CASSLVLGLEHTEAFF. CDR3 bases: TGTGCCAGCAGCTTAGTACTAGGTCTGGAACACACTGAAGCTTTCTTT.

This sequence joins TRBV18 and TRBJ2-7; D remains unclear. CDR1 is KGHSH, CDR2 LQKENI, per germline. V was cut by 6 bases and J by 4 bases, with 10 bases left in between. This CDR3 has 12 residues. The DNA of the CDR3 is TGTGCCAGCTCCTCAAGCCTTTACGAGCAGTACTTC. Protein sequence: CASSSSLYEQYF.